These 15 T cell receptor beta chains share one sample of origin, sequenced in a study of blood T cell repertoires in COVID-19 (dated by TCRdb to the early 2020s). Libraries were constructed by the immunoSEQ multiplex PCR assay. In its TCRdb copy, this immuneACCESS table keeps in-frame sequences only and misses some clones. Where compared with another copy, unresolved V genes explain less than half of these, and the others have no known cause. The sample yields about 200,000 clones; just over 85% were counted once. Roughly 1.5% of the sample is taken by the ten largest. Sample: peripheral blood. All receptors derive from a man aged 18 to 30 with active or convalescent COVID-19.

The chain joins TRBV3-1 (or the pseudogene TRBV3-2) to TRBJ2-6, with 11 bases matching TRBD1. The CDR3 sequence is 20 residues long. Germline CDR1 reads LGHDT; CDR2 reads YNNKEL (reference sequence). V was clipped by 3 bases and J by 1 base; unmatched bases: 11. CDR3 sequence: CASSHPGRTGGSSGANVLTF. CDR3 nucleotide sequence: TGTGCCAGCAGCCACCCGGGGCGGACAGGGGGCTCGTCTGGGGCCAACGTCCTGACTTTC.

This clone was counted many times. The rearrangement links TRBV6-1 to TRBJ2-7; 9 bases match TRBD2. The germline CDR1 and CDR2 sequences are MNHNS and SASEGT. Trimming took 3 bases from V and 3 from J; bases not matched to a gene: 15. The CDR3 spans 18 residues. CDR3 amino acids: CASSDMRTWKTSGYEQYF. In DNA, the CDR3 is TGTGCCAGCAGTGATATGCGTACTTGGAAGACTAGCGGCTACGAGCAGTACTTC.

The chain employs TRBV19 and TRBJ1-3; perhaps TRBD1 as D (5 bases). Germline values: CDR1 LNHDA, CDR2 SQIVND (reference sequence). Trimming left V 11 bases short and J 0 bases short, with 11 bases between. This CDR3 contains 13 residues. CDR3: CAAGGISGNTIYF. The DNA for the CDR3 is TGTGCCGCGGGGGGGATCTCTGGAAACACCATATATTTT.

This clone has a single count. This sequence joins TRBV27 and TRBJ1-2, with 10 positions matching TRBD1. CDR1 and CDR2 (germline): MNHEY, SMNVEV (reference sequence). The junction had 3 bases not matched to a gene; V was cut back by 3 bases and J by 5 bases. This CDR3 has 14 amino acids. The CDR3: CASSLQDRGYGYTF. The CDR3 coding sequence is TGTGCCAGCAGTTTGCAGGACAGGGGGTATGGCTACACCTTC.

This clone has just one count. V and J are TRBV7-9 and TRBJ1-1, with D possibly TRBD1 on 6 matching bases. V lost 4 bases, J lost 1 base, and 16 bases lay in between. This CDR3 spans 16 amino acids. In germline, CDR1 is SEHNR, CDR2 FQNEAQ (reference sequence). The CDR3 DNA is TGTGCCAGCAGCTCCTACGGGGGGGCAGGGAACACTGAAGCTTTCTTT. Amino acid sequence: CASSSYGGAGNTEAFF.

The chain links TRBV7-9 to TRBJ1-6, with 9 bases fitting TRBD1. V shed 5 bases and J 7 bases; nucleotides not matched to a gene: 3. CDR3 length: 14 residues. Per germline, CDR1 SEHNR and CDR2 FQNEAQ (reference sequence). The CDR3 protein is CASSPGQGNSPLHF. The CDR3 bases are TGTGCCAGCAGCCCAGGACAGGGGAATTCACCCCTCCACTTT.

The rearrangement uses TRBV9 and TRBJ1-6; tentative D call: TRBD1 (6 bases). V was clipped by 0 bases and J by 2 bases, with 6 bases between them. Germline V lookup: CDR1 SGDLS, CDR2 YYNGEE. The CDR3 is 15 amino acids. The CDR3 coding sequence is TGTGCCAGCAGCGTAGAGGGGGCCTATAATTCACCCCTCCACTTT. It is translated as CASSVEGAYNSPLHF.

The V call is TRBV6-5, the J call TRBJ1-6; unclear D gene. CDR1 and CDR2 (germline): MNHEY, SVGAGI. This CDR3 comprises 13 residues. V was pared by 4 bases and J by 7 bases, with 8 bases between. The CDR3 spells CASSLSGNSPLHF. CDR3 nucleotide sequence: TGTGCCAGCAGTTTGAGCGGGAATTCACCCCTCCACTTT.

The J gene is TRBJ1-2, the V gene TRBV11-2, with a possible D match to TRBD1 (5 bases). This CDR3 region has 15 residues. V was shortened by 3 bases and J by 8 bases, with 19 bases between the two germline ends. Germline V gene data show CDR1 as SGHAT and CDR2 as FQNNGV. The CDR3 sequence: CASSLEGIPTGGYTF. Here the CDR3 DNA reads TGTGCCAGCAGCTTGGAGGGGATCCCAACGGGAGGCTACACCTTC.

This sequence joins TRBV5-8 and TRBJ2-1; D unclear. Germline CDR1 SGHTS, CDR2 YDEGEE. The CDR3 totals 15 residues. Trimming took 0 bases from V and 0 from J, leaving 7 bases between them. This CDR3 reads CASSLEPLSYNEQFF. The CDR3 nucleotides are TGTGCCAGCAGCTTGGAGCCACTCTCCTACAATGAGCAGTTCTTC.

The rearrangement joins TRBV27 to TRBJ1-5, with a weak D call TRBD1 (6 bases). Germline V gives CDR1 MNHEY, CDR2 SMNVEV (reference sequence). Trimming took 2 bases from V and 2 from J, leaving 7 bases between them. The CDR3 length is 14 residues. The CDR3 coding sequence is TGTGCCAGCAGTTTAAGGACAGGCAATCAGCCCCAGCATTTT. Its protein product is CASSLRTGNQPQHF.

This clone was seen ten or more times. The chain combines TRBV7-9 with TRBJ2-2, with 9 bases that match TRBD2. J lost 5 bases, V lost 2 bases, and 6 bases had no gene match. Looked up from germline, CDR1 is SEHNR and CDR2 is FQNEAQ (reference sequence). The length of the CDR3 is 16 residues. The CDR3 sequence: CASSLKAGGHTGELFF. The CDR3 nucleotides are TGTGCCAGCAGCTTAAAAGCGGGAGGACATACCGGGGAGCTGTTTTTT.

The chain couples TRBV7-9 to TRBJ2-3; 10 bases match TRBD2. The CDR3 totals 16 residues. Germline lookup yields CDR1 SEHNR and CDR2 FQNEAQ (reference sequence). With 6 bases clipped from V and 3 bases from J, the junction kept 9 bases outside the gene matches. CDR3 loop: CASRPLAGVETDTQYF. DNA for the CDR3: TGTGCCAGCAGACCTCTAGCGGGAGTAGAAACAGATACGCAGTATTTT.

The rearrangement links TRBV5-1 to TRBJ1-1; the D is unclear. This CDR3 region has 15 residues. The germline V gene encodes CDR1 SGHRS and CDR2 YFSETQ. V lost 4 bases and J 10 bases, leaving 23 bases between the germline ends. CDR3 coding DNA: TGCGCCAGCAGCCCGGAGGACCCCTGGTTGTTCGGAGCTTTCTTT. Translating it yields CASSPEDPWLFGAFF.

V is TRBV3-1 (or the pseudogene TRBV3-2) and J is TRBJ2-1, with TRBD2 matching over 12 bases. Germline loops: CDR1 LGHDT, CDR2 YNNKEL (reference sequence). With V trimmed by 0 bases and J by 12 bases, 9 bases remained unmatched. The CDR3 is 16 residues long. The DNA of the CDR3 is TGTGCCAGCAGCCAAGAAGGGGGCCTAGCGGGAGGGTTGCAGTTCTTC. Its translation: CASSQEGGLAGGLQFF.